This T cell receptor (beta chain) derives from a study of cytomegalovirus exposure and HLA in healthy donors. Study context: Samples from HLA-typed donors yielded some 85 million unique TCRs in an early data release.

About this clone itself: Its matching antigen is unknown.

PCR employed 60 Vbeta and 13 Jbeta primers. Using immunoSEQ multiplex PCR, the repertoire was profiled, and TCRdb retains in-frame clones only, with some absent. In the table there are some 180,000 clones, over 65% of which are singletons. The CDR3 sequence is 14 residues long. CDR1 and CDR2 (germline): LNHDA, SQIVND (reference sequence). Trimming at V came to 6 bases and at J to 2 bases, leaving 5 bases not matched to a gene. Study-wide findings and caveats: Exclusion as indistinguishable affected some V segments, including TRBV6-2 and TRBV6-3. When analyzed later, a missense DCLRE1C variant was found to be linked to TCR beta V- and J-gene trimming.

The TCR sequence derives from a man between 18 and 35 years old in good health and CMV-seronegative. The V gene is TRBV19, the J gene TRBJ1-2; 8 nucleotides agree with TRBD1. The specimen sequenced was PBMCs. The CDR3, as DNA: TGTGCCAGTAGGAGACAGGGGACAAACTATGGCTACACCTTC. It is translated as CASRRQGTNYGYTF.